This T cell receptor beta chain originates from a study of cytomegalovirus exposure and HLA in healthy donors. Study in general: Inside one of the first data releases sat some 85 million unique TCRs taken from HLA-typed donors.

With 60 Vbeta and 13 Jbeta primers, the PCR was carried out. Measured with immunoSEQ multiplex PCR; TCRdb has only the in-frame clones, and not every one. The profile shows 100,000 or so clones, roughly three quarters of them singletons. Germline lookup yields CDR1 MNHEY and CDR2 SMNVEV (reference sequence). The CDR3 loop spans 19 amino acids. With V trimmed by 5 bases and J by 1 base, 14 bases remained unmatched. The clonotype comes from a man between 25 and 39 years old in good health and CMV-seronegative. Source material: PBMCs. The chain combines TRBV27 with TRBJ2-3; 11 positions agree with TRBD2. The CDR3 region is CASSPPLGTSGRRTDTQYF. The CDR3 DNA sequence: TGTGCCAGCAGTCCCCCACTCGGGACTAGCGGAAGACGCACAGATACGCAGTATTTT.